The sample holds many counts of the clone carrying this T cell receptor beta chain. As yet, its antigen is unknown. TCRdb analysed the reads with MiXCR anew, one entry per CDR3 protein. This table has a few hundred thousand distinct CDR3 sequences, about 17% appearing once. This sample was included in a study of T cell repertoires in cytomegalovirus infection. In the study overall: Shared public TCR beta signatures pointed to both CMV infection and a matching HLA type.

V dropped 5 bases and J dropped 4 bases, with 6 bases sitting between them. The V gene's germline CDR1 is SEHNR and CDR2 FQNEAQ (reference sequence). The CDR3 has 12 residues. Study-wide findings and caveats: CMV carriers with the relevant HLA were identified by cumulative public TCR beta family frequency. The ex vivo response was dominated by HLA-C-restricted CMV-specific TCR beta clonotypes.

The TCR sequence derives from a human donor in good health (CMV status not recorded). Some clones in this sample may be carry-over from other donors' samples. The rearrangement links TRBV7-9 to TRBJ1-5; D uncertain. Sequences were obtained from CD8+ T cells from PBMCs. DNA of the CDR3: TGTGCCAGCAGCCTGACAAATCAGCCCCAGCATTTT. This codes for CASSLTNQPQHF.